One T cell receptor (beta chain) is described in this entry. The data belong to a study of blood T cell repertoires in COVID-19. On the study more broadly: COVID-19 samples from acute and convalescent phases originated in the United States, Italy and Spain. The analysed material was cDNA or gDNA that came from T cells, B-cell-depleted T cells, or PBMCs.

Germline V gene sequence: CDR1 SGHTA, CDR2 FQGNSA. The CDR3 is 14 amino acids. Trimming stripped 1 base from V and 1 base from J, with 6 bases between. Patients from Seattle were sampled longitudinally, starting during active infection. As processed by the authors: Nucleated cell number was recorded as an estimate derived from reference gene primer amplification. This table comes from immunoSEQ multiplex PCR, and its TCRdb copy is limited to in-frame clones, with some not included. V, J and clone size reflect that table, while D and trimming were determined from the DNA. The sample contains 250,000 to 300,000 clones, around 87% of which appear only once.

Sequenced: peripheral blood. This clonotype was sampled from a woman aged 55-75 years with COVID-19, enrolled during active disease. The chain combines TRBV7-2 with TRBJ2-3, with no clear D. Here the CDR3 reads CASSLDQGTDTQYF. For the CDR3, the DNA is TGTGCCAGCAGCTTAGATCAGGGCACAGATACGCAGTATTTT.